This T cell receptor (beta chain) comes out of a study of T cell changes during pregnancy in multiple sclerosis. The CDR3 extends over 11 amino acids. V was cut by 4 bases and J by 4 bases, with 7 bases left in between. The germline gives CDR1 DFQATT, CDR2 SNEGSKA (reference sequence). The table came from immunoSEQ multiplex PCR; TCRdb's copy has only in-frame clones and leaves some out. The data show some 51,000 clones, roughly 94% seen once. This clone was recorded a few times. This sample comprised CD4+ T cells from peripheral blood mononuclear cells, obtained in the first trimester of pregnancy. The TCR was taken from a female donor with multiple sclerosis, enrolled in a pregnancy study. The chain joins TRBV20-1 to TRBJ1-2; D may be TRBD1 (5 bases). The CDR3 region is CSATGIYGYTF. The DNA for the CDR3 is TGCAGTGCTACAGGGATCTATGGCTACACCTTC.